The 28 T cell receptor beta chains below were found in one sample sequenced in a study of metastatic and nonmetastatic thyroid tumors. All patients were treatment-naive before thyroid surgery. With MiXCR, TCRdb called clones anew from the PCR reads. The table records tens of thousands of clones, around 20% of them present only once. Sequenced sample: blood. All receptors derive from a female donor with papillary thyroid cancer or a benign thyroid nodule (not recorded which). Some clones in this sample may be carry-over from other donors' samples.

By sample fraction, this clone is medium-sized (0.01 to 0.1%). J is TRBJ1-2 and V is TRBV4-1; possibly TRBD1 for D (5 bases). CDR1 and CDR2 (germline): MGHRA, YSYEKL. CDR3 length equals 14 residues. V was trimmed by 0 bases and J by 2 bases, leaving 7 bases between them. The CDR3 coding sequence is TGCGCCAGCAGCCAAGAAGGGACGAACTATGGCTACACCTTC. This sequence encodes CASSQEGTNYGYTF.

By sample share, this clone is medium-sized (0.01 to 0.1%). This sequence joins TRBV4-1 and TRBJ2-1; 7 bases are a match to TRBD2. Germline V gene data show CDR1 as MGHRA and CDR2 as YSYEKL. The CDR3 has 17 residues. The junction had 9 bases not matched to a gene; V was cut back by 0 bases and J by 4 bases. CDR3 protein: CASSQDSGGPPYNEQFF. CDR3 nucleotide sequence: TGCGCCAGCAGCCAAGATTCGGGGGGACCCCCTTACAATGAGCAGTTCTTC.

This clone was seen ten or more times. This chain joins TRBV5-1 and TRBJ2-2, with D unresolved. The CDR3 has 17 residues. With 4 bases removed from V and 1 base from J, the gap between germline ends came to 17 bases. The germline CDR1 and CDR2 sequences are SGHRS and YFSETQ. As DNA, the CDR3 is TGCGCCAGCAGCATCCCTGACACCTTGGGGAACACCGGGGAGCTGTTTTTT. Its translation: CASSIPDTLGNTGELFF.

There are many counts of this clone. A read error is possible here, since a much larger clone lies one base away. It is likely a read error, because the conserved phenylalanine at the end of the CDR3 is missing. This CDR3 reads CASSSEGHYEQYL. Written as DNA, the CDR3 is TGTGCCAGCAGTTCCGAGGGCCACTACGAGCAGTACCTC. V and J are TRBV6-5 and TRBJ2-7, with a tentative D call TRBD2 (5 bases). The CDR3 is made up of 13 amino acids. From germline, CDR1 is MNHEY and CDR2 SVGAGI. V shed 4 bases and J shed 3 bases, with 10 bases lying between them.

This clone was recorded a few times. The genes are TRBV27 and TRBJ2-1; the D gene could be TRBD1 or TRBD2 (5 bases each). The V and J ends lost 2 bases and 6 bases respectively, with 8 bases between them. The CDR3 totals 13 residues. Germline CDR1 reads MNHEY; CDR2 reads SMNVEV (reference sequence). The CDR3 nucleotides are TGTGCCAGCAGTTTAAGTGGGGGCAATGAGCAGTTCTTC. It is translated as CASSLSGGNEQFF.

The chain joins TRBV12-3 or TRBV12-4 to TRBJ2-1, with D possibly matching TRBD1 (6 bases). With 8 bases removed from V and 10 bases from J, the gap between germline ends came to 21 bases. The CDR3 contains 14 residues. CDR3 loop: CASGPPYPGQEQFF. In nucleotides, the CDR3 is TGTGCCAGCGGTCCACCCTATCCCGGACAGGAGCAGTTCTTC.

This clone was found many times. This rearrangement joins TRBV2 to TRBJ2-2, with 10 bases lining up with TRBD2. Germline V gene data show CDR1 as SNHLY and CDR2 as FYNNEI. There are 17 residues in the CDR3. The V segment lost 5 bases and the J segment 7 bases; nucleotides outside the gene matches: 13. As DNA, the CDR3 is TGTGCCAGCAGTCCCGGGGGGAGCGGGAGGGACTTCGGGGAGCTGTTTTTT. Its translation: CASSPGGSGRDFGELFF.

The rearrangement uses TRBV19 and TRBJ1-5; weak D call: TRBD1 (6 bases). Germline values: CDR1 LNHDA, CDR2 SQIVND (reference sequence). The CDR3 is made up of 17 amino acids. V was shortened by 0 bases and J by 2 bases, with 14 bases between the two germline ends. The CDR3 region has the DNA TGTGCCAGTAGTATAGATCCCGGGGGCGGGGGCAATCAGCCCCAGCATTTT. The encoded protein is CASSIDPGGGGNQPQHF.

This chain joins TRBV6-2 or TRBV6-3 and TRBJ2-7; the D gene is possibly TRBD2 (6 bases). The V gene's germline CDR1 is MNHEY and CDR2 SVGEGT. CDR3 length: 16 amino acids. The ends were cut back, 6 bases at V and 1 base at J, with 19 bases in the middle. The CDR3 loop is CASSDTWGVWSYEQYF. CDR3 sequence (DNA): TGTGCCAGCAGCGACACCTGGGGGGTTTGGTCCTACGAGCAGTACTTC.

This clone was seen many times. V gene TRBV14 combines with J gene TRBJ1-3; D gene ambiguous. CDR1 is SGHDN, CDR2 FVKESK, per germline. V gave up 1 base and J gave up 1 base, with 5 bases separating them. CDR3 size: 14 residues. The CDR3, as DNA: TGTGCCAGCAGCCAAGGGGGTTCTGGAAACACCATATATTTT. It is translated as CASSQGGSGNTIYF.

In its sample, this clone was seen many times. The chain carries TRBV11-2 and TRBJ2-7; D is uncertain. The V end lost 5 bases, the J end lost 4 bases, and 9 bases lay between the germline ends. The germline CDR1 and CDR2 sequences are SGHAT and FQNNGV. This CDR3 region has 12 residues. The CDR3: CASSRADYEQYF. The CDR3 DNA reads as TGTGCCAGCAGCCGGGCGGATTACGAGCAGTACTTC.

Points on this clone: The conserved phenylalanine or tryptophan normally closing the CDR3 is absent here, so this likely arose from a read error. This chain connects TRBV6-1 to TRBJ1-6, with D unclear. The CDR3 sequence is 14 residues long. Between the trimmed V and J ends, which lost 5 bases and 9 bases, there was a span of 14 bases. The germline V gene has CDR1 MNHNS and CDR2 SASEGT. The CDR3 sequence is CASSLTVDASPLHV. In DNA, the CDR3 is TGTGCCAGCAGTCTTACAGTGGATGCTTCACCCCTCCACGTT.

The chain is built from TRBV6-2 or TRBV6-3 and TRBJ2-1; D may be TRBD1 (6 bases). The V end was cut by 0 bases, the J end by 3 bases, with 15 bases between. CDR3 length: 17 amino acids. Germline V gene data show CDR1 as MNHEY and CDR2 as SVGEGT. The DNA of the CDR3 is TGTGCCAGCAGTTACTCGGGTTCCAGGGGCGTCTACAATGAGCAGTTCTTC. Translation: CASSYSGSRGVYNEQFF.

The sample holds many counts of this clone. CDR3 residues: CAWSVRVTDTQYF. The CDR3 DNA reads TGTGCCTGGAGTGTAAGAGTCACAGATACGCAGTATTTT. The chain couples TRBV30 to TRBJ2-3, with unresolved D. This CDR3 spans 13 amino acids. CDR1 and CDR2 (germline): GTSNPN, SVGIG (reference sequence). V lost 0 bases and J 2 bases, leaving 6 bases between the germline ends.

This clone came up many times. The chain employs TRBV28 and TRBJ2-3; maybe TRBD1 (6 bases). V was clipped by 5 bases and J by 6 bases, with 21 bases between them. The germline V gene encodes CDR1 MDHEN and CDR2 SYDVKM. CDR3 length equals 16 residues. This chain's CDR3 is CASSPLFPGAEDTQYF. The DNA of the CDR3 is TGTGCCAGCAGTCCCCTGTTCCCAGGGGCGGAGGATACGCAGTATTTT.

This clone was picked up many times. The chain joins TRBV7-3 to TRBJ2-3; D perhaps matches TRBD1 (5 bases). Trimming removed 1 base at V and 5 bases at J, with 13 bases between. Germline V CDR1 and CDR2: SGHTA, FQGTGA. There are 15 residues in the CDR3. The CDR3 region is CASSLNAGIRDTQYF. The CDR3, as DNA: TGTGCCAGCAGCTTAAACGCAGGGATAAGAGATACGCAGTATTTT. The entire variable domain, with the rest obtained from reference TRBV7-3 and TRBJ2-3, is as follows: GAGVSQTPSNKVTEKGKYVELRCDPISGHTALYWYRQSLGQGPEFLIYFQGTGAADDSGLPNDRFFAVRPEGSVSTLKIQRTERGDSAVYLCASSLNAGIRDTQYFGPGTRLTVL.

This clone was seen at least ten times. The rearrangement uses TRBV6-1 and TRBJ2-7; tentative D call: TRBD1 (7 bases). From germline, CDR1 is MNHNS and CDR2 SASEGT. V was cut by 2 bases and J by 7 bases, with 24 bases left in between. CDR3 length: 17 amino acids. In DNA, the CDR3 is TGTGCCAGCAGTGAAAGGGGAGGACAGGCCATCCCTAGTGAGCAGTACTTC. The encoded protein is CASSERGGQAIPSEQYF.

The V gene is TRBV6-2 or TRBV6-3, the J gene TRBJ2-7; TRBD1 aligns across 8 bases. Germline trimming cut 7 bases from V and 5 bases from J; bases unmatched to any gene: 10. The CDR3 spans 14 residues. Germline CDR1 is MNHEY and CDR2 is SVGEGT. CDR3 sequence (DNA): TGTGCCAGCATCCAGACAGGGGAAATCCACGAGCAGTACTTC. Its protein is CASIQTGEIHEQYF.

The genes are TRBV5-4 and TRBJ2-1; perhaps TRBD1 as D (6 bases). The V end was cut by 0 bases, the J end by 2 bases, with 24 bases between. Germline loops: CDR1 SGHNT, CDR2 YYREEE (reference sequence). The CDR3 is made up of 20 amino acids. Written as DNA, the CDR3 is TGTGCCAGCAGCTTGGAGCTTCGGACAGACAAAAATCTTCCCTACAATGAGCAGTTCTTC. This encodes CASSLELRTDKNLPYNEQFF.

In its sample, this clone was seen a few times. The CDR3 DNA reads as TGTGCCAGCAGTCCCCCGGCGGGGGTATCCTACGAGCAGTACTTC. It is translated as CASSPPAGVSYEQYF. The rearrangement uses TRBV12-3 or TRBV12-4 and TRBJ2-7; 7 nucleotides agree with TRBD2. Losses at the gene ends were 5 bases for V and 1 base for J; bases not matched to a gene: 8. CDR3 length: 15 residues.

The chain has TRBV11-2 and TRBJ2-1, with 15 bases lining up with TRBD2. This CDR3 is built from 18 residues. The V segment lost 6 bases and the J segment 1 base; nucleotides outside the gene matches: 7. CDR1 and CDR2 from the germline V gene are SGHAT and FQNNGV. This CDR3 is CASRQPGLAGGSYNEQFF. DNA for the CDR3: TGTGCCAGCAGGCAACCGGGACTAGCGGGAGGATCCTACAATGAGCAGTTCTTC.

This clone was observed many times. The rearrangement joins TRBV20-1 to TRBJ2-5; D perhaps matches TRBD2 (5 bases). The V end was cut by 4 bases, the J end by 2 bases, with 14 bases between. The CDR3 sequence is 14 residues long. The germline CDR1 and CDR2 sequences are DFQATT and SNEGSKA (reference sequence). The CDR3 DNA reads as TGCAGTGCTATAGGGTCCACTAGTCAAGAGACCCAGTACTTC. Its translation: CSAIGSTSQETQYF.

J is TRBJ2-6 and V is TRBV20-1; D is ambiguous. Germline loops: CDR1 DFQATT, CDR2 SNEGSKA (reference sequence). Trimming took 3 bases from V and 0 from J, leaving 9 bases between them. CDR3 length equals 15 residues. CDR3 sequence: CSASGVYSGANVLTF. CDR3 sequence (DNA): TGCAGTGCTAGCGGTGTGTACTCTGGGGCCAACGTCCTGACTTTC.

The CDR3 is CASSEGRGTDTQYF. In nucleotides, the CDR3 is TGTGCCAGCAGTGAAGGGCGGGGCACAGATACGCAGTATTTT. The V call is TRBV2, the J call TRBJ2-3; tentative D call: TRBD2 (5 bases). V lost 1 base and J 1 base, leaving 6 bases between the germline ends. CDR1 SNHLY and CDR2 FYNNEI come from the germline V gene. The CDR3 runs to 14 residues.

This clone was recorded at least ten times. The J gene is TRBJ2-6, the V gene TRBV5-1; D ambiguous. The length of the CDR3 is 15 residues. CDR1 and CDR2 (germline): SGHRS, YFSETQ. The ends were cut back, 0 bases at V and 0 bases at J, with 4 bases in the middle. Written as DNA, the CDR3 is TGCGCCAGCAGCTTGGGGAGCTCTGGGGCCAACGTCCTGACTTTC. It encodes CASSLGSSGANVLTF.

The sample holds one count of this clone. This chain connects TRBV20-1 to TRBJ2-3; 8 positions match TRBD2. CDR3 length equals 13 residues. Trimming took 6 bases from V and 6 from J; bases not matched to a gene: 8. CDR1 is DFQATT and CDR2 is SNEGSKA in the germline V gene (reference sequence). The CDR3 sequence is CSAPGTSLDTQYF. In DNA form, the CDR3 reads TGCAGTGCACCCGGGACTAGTTTGGATACGCAGTATTTT.

The chain's CDR3 is CSARDTGRDIRTNTGELFF. CDR3 nucleotides: TGCAGTGCTAGAGATACAGGCCGGGACATTCGAACGAACACCGGGGAGCTGTTTTTT. The rearrangement uses TRBV20-1 and TRBJ2-2; weak D call: TRBD1 (6 bases). Germline V gene sequence: CDR1 DFQATT, CDR2 SNEGSKA (reference sequence). V was pared by 0 bases and J by 0 bases, with 20 bases between. There are 19 residues in the CDR3.

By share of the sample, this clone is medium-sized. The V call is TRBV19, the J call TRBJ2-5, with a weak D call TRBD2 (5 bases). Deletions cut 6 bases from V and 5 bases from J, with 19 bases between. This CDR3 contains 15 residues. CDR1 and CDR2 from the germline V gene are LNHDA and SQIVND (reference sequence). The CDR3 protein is CASRPRRAVGETQYF. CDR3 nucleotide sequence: TGTGCCAGTAGGCCTCGGCGGGCTGTGGGGGAGACCCAGTACTTC.